The 4 T cell receptor beta chains below were found in one sample sequenced in a study of cytomegalovirus exposure and HLA in healthy donors. The PCR employed 60 Vbeta primers together with 13 Jbeta primers. The table came from immunoSEQ multiplex PCR; TCRdb's copy has only in-frame clones and leaves some out. The table lists 110,000 or so clones, 60% to 80% of them singletons. Sequenced material: PBMCs. The receptors originated from a man in his fifties in good health and CMV-seropositive.

The chain couples TRBV7-9 to TRBJ1-5, with 7 nucleotides matching TRBD1. CDR1 and CDR2 from the germline V gene are SEHNR and FQNEAQ (reference sequence). CDR3 size: 15 residues. The junction had 5 bases not matched to a gene; V was cut back by 0 bases and J by 6 bases. The CDR3 DNA reads as TGTGCCAGCAGCTTAGCGGAGGGGGCGACTCAGCCCCAGCATTTT. It encodes CASSLAEGATQPQHF.

This chain links TRBV7-2 with TRBJ1-5; the match to TRBD1 covers 7 bases. The CDR3 covers 15 residues. V trimming: 1 base; J trimming: 7 bases; junction bases outside the gene matches: 7. Looked up from germline, CDR1 is SGHTA and CDR2 is FQGNSA. In nucleotides, the CDR3 is TGTGCCAGCAGCTTAGTTCAGGGGGTCGGGCAGCCCCAGCATTTT. This translates into CASSLVQGVGQPQHF.

This clone was detected only a few times. The chain joins TRBV5-1 to TRBJ2-1, with 7 bases that match TRBD1. Unmatched junction bases numbered 8, after V lost 0 bases and J lost 5 bases. CDR1 SGHRS and CDR2 YFSETQ come from the germline V gene. This CDR3 spans 16 amino acids. CDR3 amino acids: CASSLAGGDSHNEQFF. The CDR3 DNA follows: TGCGCCAGCAGCTTGGCTGGTGGGGACAGCCACAATGAGCAGTTCTTC.

This chain joins TRBV19 and TRBJ2-1; 13 nucleotides line up with TRBD2. Losses at the gene ends were 7 bases for V and 7 bases for J; bases not matched to a gene: 7. The CDR3 runs to 15 residues. Germline lookup yields CDR1 LNHDA and CDR2 SQIVND (reference sequence). Here the CDR3 reads CASKGLAGEVNEQFF. DNA for the CDR3: TGTGCCAGTAAAGGACTAGCGGGAGAGGTAAATGAGCAGTTCTTC.